This record concerns one T cell receptor (beta chain) sequence. The specificity of this receptor is unknown. No qualities accompany the bases; no much larger clone lies one base away. The germline V gene gives CDR1 as MGHDK and CDR2 as SYGVNS. Its CDR3 holds 16 amino acids, cysteine through phenylalanine. The kept DNA is CDR3 alone, 48 bases in frame from the first base. V is pruned by 1 base and J by 2 bases, leaving 2 bases of the junction without a gene match. Library preparation used the immunoSEQ multiplex PCR assay. For the multiplex PCR, a mixture combining 60 forward primers for TCR Vbeta segments and 13 reverse primers for TCR Jbeta segments was used. A multiplex PCR assay on genomic DNA amplified the CDR3 region of rearranged TCR beta genes. The Illumina HiSeq System was used to sequence the amplified TCR beta libraries as 87-base-pair reads. The published analysis was carried out like this. In a later analysis, some 80 million unique TCR beta chains were counted across the approximately 640 repertoires, and about 10 million of these chains were shared by at least two donors. Raw reads were error-corrected and collapsed into unique sequences with a nearest-neighbor algorithm that merged closely related sequences to remove PCR and sequencing errors. To assign V, D and J gene segments, CDR3 sequences were aligned to IMGT reference sequences. For a sequence to be retained, at least a six-nucleotide match to both a V gene segment and a J gene segment was required. A rearrangement counted as productive if the CDR3 had no stop codons and remained in frame with V and J, and every other rearrangement counted as non-productive. CDR3 was defined by IMGT convention, running from the second conserved V-encoded cysteine to the conserved J-encoded phenylalanine. The earlier analysis of about 560 of the donors excluded any sequence lacking an unambiguous match to a single V gene segment. An earlier analysis of 550 to 650 of the donors classified V segments as functional when productive rearrangements were above 56.7% and as segregating when the standard deviation between donors was above 5%. To diagnose cytomegalovirus status from the catalog of TCR beta chain sequences, a statistical classification framework was built. In a later analysis, V and J genes were assigned by comparing TCR nucleotide sequences against IMGT/GENE-DB human TR gene sequences. Using the TCRdist pipeline, a later analysis assigned CDR3 sequences along with most-parsimonious VDJ recombination scenarios. In a later analysis, each TCR beta chain was defined by its CDR3 amino acid sequence together with its V-gene family, and reads lacking a unique V-gene family were excluded. As a way to deal with suspected cross-contamination and a sequencing artifact, a later analysis dropped under 600 nucleotide sequences that were highly shared and had low generation probability. In a later analysis, a clonal expansion index for each public chain was calculated from normalized within-repertoire ranks of inferred template counts. A later analysis computed generation probabilities with a VDJ recombination model fitted to out-of-frame rearrangements, and checked the results against IGoR. Hypergeometric tests were used in a later analysis to score TCR-TCR, TCR-HLA and TCR-CMV co-occurrence, with a repertoire-size bias correction applied to the TCR pairs. In a later analysis, false discovery rates were estimated by permuting HLA or CMV assignments 20 times. A later analysis grouped co-occurring TCRs with DBSCAN, adding TCRdist sequence similarity when clustering within HLA-allele-positive subsets. Repertoires with fewer than 30,000 or more than 120,000 public chains, plus five repertoires with anomalous nucleotide sharing, were excluded from co-occurrence clustering. This is the immuneACCESS table as TCRdb keeps it, with only in-frame sequences that have V and J called. A part of the clones is gone; compared with another copy, unresolved V genes explain less than half, and the rest is unexplained. V, J and clone size reflect that table, while D and trimming were determined from the DNA. This sample is represented by about 160,000 clones; 84% of them were singletons. The ten largest clones add up to 1.5% to 2.5% of the sample.

The data originate from a study of cytomegalovirus exposure and HLA in healthy donors (dated by TCRdb to between 2016 and 2019). Background on the whole study: An earlier analysis of some 550 of the donors reported approximately 270 Gb of sequence data and more than 90 million unique TCR beta sequences from roughly 200 million T cells. An early release that covered about 600 HLA-typed donors contained approximately 300 gigabases of sequencing data and around 85 million unique TCR sequences. Among the roughly 400 genotyped donors, roughly 80% belonged to the genetic ancestry cluster associated with self-reported Caucasian donors. The study aimed to test whether cataloging public T cell receptors could reveal signatures of past pathogen exposure. The T cell repertoires of 666 subjects were profiled by immunosequencing and related to cytomegalovirus serostatus. Besides the first cohort of roughly 660 subjects, a separate validation cohort made up of 120 different subjects was used. High-throughput TCR immunosequencing, statistical association of individual TCRs with disease status, and machine learning were combined to predict cytomegalovirus infection status. In a later analysis, previously published TCR beta repertoires from roughly 710 donors were re-analyzed and high-resolution HLA genotyping was added so that TCR occurrence patterns could be studied. In the later analysis, no new phenotypic data were used to find candidate immune exposures; instead, reliance was placed on TCR beta sequences and their occurrence across donors. To decide whether each TCR beta V gene segment behaved as functional or pseudogenic, an earlier analysis of some 570 of the donors relied on high-throughput TCR beta sequencing. Donor age, sex, ethnicity and CMV serostatus were compiled alongside the repertoire data. In a later genetic analysis, genome-wide SNP genotypes for about 65% of the roughly 670 donors were used, and that subset was treated as a discovery cohort. All discovery cohort repertoires had been generated on a single sequencing platform. HLA typing included class I and class II loci at four-digit resolution. Typing coverage differed by locus: A, B, C, DRB1 and DQB1 were typed in about 629-630 donors, DQA1 in about 500, DPA1 in some 570, and DPB1 in just under 490. Several DR-DQ haplotypes were handled as single units for association and clustering, since linkage in the cohort was strong. Among approximately 370 genotyped donors of the cohort, an average of around 250,000 unique TCR beta nucleotide sequences was sequenced per donor, of which about 19% were non-productive.

General findings and caveats noted by the study authors: Correlated functional status among segregating V segments might reflect linkage disequilibrium, but an unknown experimental factor could not be ruled out. According to the authors, the approach could potentially be generalized to other disease states and immunological phenotypes. Because counts were too low, some 17 rarely observed V segments, including chromosome 9 orphons, were excluded from the earlier analysis of around 640 of the donors. Specific HLA alleles were associated with 15,000 to 20,000 TCR beta sequences at a false discovery rate of 0.05 in a later analysis. In an earlier analysis of 450 to 750 of the donors, most TCR beta V segments appeared in productive rearrangements about 87% or about 30% of the time, broadly matching IMGT annotations. A later analysis found that HLA-associated TCR beta chains were more clonally expanded and had lower generation probabilities than equally common non-associated chains. In a later analysis, TCR association rates were found to vary across HLA loci, with the most associated TCRs seen for DRB1 alleles and the fewest for HLA-C alleles. While some public TCRs were present in many individuals, most TCR sequences turned up only very rarely across donors. In a later genetic analysis, fewer N-insertions in productive TCRs were reported among donors in an Asian-associated ancestry cluster than the 666-donor mean. In vitro tests confirmed that a few of the cytomegalovirus-associated TCR beta chains recognize cytomegalovirus antigens. The study gave a list of 150 to 200 TCR beta chains associated with cytomegalovirus. This cohort had only TCR beta chains sequenced, and the lack of alpha or paired-chain data limited which features could be detected. A cluster of highly shared sequence variants was judged likely to represent a technical artifact of the sequencing pipeline. Immune exposure information for the cohort was limited to CMV serostatus. Because the 87-base-pair reads could not distinguish some IMGT-functional V segments, including TRBV6-2 and TRBV6-3, those segments were excluded. In a later analysis, most CMV-associated TCR beta chains were found to appear HLA-restricted, with HLA associations seemingly driven largely by CMV exposure. A further reported finding was that TCR beta sequences accurately predicted the HLA-A and HLA-B alleles for most subjects in the first cohort. According to a later analysis, parvovirus B19, influenza, CMV and Epstein-Barr virus appeared linked to several top co-occurrence clusters. When HLA alleles, especially DR and DQ, strongly co-occurred, TCR associations were difficult to assign to individual alleles. Because HLA typing was unavailable for some donors at each locus, only the typed subset was used in association tests. In both the original and validation cohorts, the classifier was reported to diagnose cytomegalovirus status with high specificity and sensitivity. A later genetic analysis associated a missense DCLRE1C variant with V-gene and J-gene trimming of TCR beta chains, and an independent cohort replicated the association. Sequencing depth was assumed to be roughly uniform across donors in the presence/absence analyses, though that assumption may not hold.

The cohort was made up of several hundred healthy bone marrow donors. All cohort members were sampled while nominally healthy, although unrecorded immune exposures were likely present. The donor tested CMV seronegative, placing the donor among the approximately 400 seronegative members of the cohort. Each donor provided a peripheral blood sample, and peripheral blood mononuclear cells were used for TCR beta sequencing. The Qiagen DNeasy Blood Extraction Kit was used to extract genomic DNA from the blood cell samples. The source of this sequence is a young man in good health and CMV-seronegative. Sequencing input: PBMCs. In this chain, TRBV25-1 is recombined with TRBJ2-7, and 13 junction bases match TRBD2. The CDR3: CASSELGTSGAYEQYF. The DNA reads as follows: TGTGCCAGCAGTGAATTGGGGACTAGCGGGGCCTACGAGCAGTACTTC.